This T cell receptor (beta chain) was documented in a study of blood T cell repertoires in COVID-19. Looking at the study overall: The United States, Italy and Spain supplied acute and convalescent COVID-19 samples. The analysed material was cDNA or gDNA that came from T cells, B-cell-depleted T cells, or PBMCs.

The CDR3 runs 16 residues. In germline, CDR1 is PRHDT, CDR2 FYEKMQ (reference sequence). Trimming took off 2 bases at V and 8 bases at J, with 18 bases between the two ends. Per the original methods: Reference gene primer amplification yielded estimated nucleated cell counts. The method was immunoSEQ multiplex PCR; TCRdb's version includes in-frame clones alone and lacks a portion of them. Clone size and the V and J calls come from that table; the DNA yielded D and trimming. Of about 76,000 clones in the sample, around 90% are singletons; the top ten hold 5.8%. Sequenced: peripheral blood. The source of this sequence is a man aged 50-59 years with active COVID-19. This sequence joins TRBV13 and TRBJ1-4, with D maybe TRBD1 (5 bases). The CDR3 is CASSLRGGGREEKLFF. CDR3 in DNA: TGTGCCAGCAGCTTAAGGGGCGGGGGACGTGAGGAAAAACTGTTTTTT.